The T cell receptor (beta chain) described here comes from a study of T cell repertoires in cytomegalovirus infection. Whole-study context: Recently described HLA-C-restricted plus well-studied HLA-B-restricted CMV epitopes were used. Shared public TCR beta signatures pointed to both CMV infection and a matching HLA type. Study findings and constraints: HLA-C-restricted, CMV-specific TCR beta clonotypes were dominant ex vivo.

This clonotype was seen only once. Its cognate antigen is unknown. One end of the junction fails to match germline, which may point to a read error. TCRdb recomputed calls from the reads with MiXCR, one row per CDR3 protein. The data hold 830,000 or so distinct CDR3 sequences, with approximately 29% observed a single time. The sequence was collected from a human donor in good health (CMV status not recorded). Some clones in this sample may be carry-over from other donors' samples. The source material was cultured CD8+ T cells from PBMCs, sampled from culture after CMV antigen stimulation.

CDR3 amino acids: CAISASARRTDTQCF. The CDR3 DNA is TGTGCCATCAGTGCCTCCGCGAGGCGGACAGATACGCAGTGTTTT. The chain links TRBV10-3 to TRBJ2-3; D might be TRBD1 (6 bases). CDR1 and CDR2 from the germline V gene are ENHRY and SYGVKD. This CDR3 is 15 amino acids long.